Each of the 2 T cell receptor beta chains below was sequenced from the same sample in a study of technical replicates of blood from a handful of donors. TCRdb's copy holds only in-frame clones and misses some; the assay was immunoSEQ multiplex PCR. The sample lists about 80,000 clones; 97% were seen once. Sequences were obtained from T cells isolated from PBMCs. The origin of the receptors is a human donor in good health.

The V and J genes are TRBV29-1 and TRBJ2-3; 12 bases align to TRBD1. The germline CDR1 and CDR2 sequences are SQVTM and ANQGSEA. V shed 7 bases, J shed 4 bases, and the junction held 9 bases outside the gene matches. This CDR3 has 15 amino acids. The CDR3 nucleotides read TGCAGCGCACAGGCCGGGACAGGGGGCTCAGATACGCAGTATTTT. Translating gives CSAQAGTGGSDTQYF.

CDR3 sequence reads: CASSITGERTEAFF. The CDR3 DNA reads TGTGCCAGCAGTATTACAGGGGAACGGACTGAAGCTTTCTTT. The V call is TRBV6-6, the J call TRBJ1-1; 7 bases map to TRBD1. The length of the CDR3 is 14 residues. CDR1 is MNHNY and CDR2 is SVGAGI in the germline V gene (reference sequence). Trimming cost V 5 bases and J 5 bases; bases outside gene matches: 8.